Listed here are 5 T cell receptor beta chains from one sample, sequenced in a study of T-cell memory formation after mild COVID-19. TCRdb processed the 5' RACE reads anew with MiXCR; each CDR3 protein has one entry. This table has about 270,000 distinct CDR3 sequences, around 15% appearing once. Sample: PBMCs or a T cell subset sorted from them (not recorded which). The receptors come from a young man who had mild COVID-19 (a few samples of this study predate the infection). Cell type and time point are not known.

This sequence joins TRBV7-2 and TRBJ2-5; tentatively, D is TRBD1 or TRBD2 (5 bases each). The CDR3 is 17 residues long. In germline, CDR1 is SGHTA, CDR2 FQGNSA. V was cut by 1 base and J by 7 bases, with 22 bases left in between. The CDR3 coding sequence is TGTGCCAGCAGCTTAGGAGGGGCAGTGTCGTCCCAGGGGACCCAGTACTTC. Protein sequence: CASSLGGAVSSQGTQYF.

This clonotype was observed a few times. The rearrangement joins TRBV29-1 to TRBJ1-2, with a tentative D call TRBD1 (5 bases). The V end was cut by 3 bases, the J end by 8 bases, with 10 bases between. The CDR3 consists of 11 residues. Germline V gene lookup returns CDR1 SQVTM and CDR2 ANQGSEA. The CDR3 DNA reads TGCAGCGTTGAGAGGGGTAGGGGCTACACCTTC. The encoded protein is CSVERGRGYTF.

This chain links TRBV12-3 or TRBV12-4 with TRBJ2-3; no definite D call. The CDR3 sequence is 13 residues long. Trimming shortened V by 8 bases and J by 1 base, and 10 bases separated the two germline ends. The CDR3 region is CASGLGGTDTQYF. The CDR3 DNA is TGTGCCAGCGGCCTTGGAGGCACAGATACGCAGTATTTT.

The chain is built from TRBV25-1 and TRBJ2-5, with D unclear. In germline, CDR1 is MGHDK, CDR2 SYGVNS. V lost 4 bases and J 2 bases, leaving 11 bases between the germline ends. The CDR3 consists of 14 residues. The CDR3, as DNA: TGTGCCAGCAGTGGACTGGAAGGGCAAGAGACCCAGTACTTC. This sequence encodes CASSGLEGQETQYF.

CDR3 protein: CASSQDRGFRTQYF. CDR3 DNA: TGCGCCAGCAGCCAAGATCGAGGGTTTAGGACCCAGTACTTC. V is TRBV4-3 and J is TRBJ2-5; D possibly corresponds to TRBD2 (5 bases). Per the germline V gene, CDR1 is LGHNA and CDR2 is YSLEER. CDR3 length: 14 amino acids. Trimming left V 0 bases short and J 7 bases short, with 12 bases between.